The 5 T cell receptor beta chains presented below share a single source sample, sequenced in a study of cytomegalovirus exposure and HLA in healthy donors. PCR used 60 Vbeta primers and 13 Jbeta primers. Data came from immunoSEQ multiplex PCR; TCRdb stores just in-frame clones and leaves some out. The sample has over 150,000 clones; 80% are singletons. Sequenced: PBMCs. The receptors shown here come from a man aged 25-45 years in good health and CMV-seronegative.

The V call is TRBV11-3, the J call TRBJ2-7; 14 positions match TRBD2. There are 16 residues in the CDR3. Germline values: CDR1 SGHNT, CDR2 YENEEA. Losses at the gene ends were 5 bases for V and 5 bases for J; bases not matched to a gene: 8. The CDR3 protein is CASSPPGLAGVNEQYF. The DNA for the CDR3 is TGTGCCAGCAGCCCGCCGGGACTAGCGGGAGTAAACGAGCAGTACTTC.

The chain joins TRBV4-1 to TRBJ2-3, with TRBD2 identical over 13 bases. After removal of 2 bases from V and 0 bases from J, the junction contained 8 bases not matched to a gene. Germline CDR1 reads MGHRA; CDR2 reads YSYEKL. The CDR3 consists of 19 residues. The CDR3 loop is CASSQTTSGGALSTDTQYF. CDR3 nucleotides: TGCGCCAGCAGCCAAACCACTAGCGGGGGGGCCTTGAGCACAGATACGCAGTATTTT.

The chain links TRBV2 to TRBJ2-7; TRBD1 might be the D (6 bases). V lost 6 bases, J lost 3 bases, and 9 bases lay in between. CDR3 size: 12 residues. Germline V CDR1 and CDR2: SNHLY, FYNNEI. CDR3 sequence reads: CASRDRVYEQYF. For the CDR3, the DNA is TGTGCCAGCAGGGACAGAGTCTACGAGCAGTACTTC. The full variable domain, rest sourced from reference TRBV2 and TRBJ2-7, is EPEVTQTPSHQVTQMGQEVILRCVPISNHLYFYWYRQILGQKVEFLVSFYNNEISEKSEIFDDQFSVERPDGSNFTLKIRSTKLEDSAMYFCASRDRVYEQYFGPGTRLTVT.

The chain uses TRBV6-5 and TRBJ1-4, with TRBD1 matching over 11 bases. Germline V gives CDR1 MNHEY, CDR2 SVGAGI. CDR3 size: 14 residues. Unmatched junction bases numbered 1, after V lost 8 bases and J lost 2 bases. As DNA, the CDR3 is TGTGCCAGCGGGACAGGGGGGACTAATGAAAAACTGTTTTTT. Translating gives CASGTGGTNEKLFF.

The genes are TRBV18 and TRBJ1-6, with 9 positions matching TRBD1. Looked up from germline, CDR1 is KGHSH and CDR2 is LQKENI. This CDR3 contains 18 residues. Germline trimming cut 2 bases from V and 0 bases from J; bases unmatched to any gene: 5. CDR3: CASSPEHRGLSYNSPLHF. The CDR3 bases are TGTGCCAGCTCACCAGAACACAGGGGGCTCTCCTATAATTCACCCCTCCACTTT.